These 12 T cell receptor beta chains were all obtained from the same sample, sequenced in a study of T cell responses to AZD1222 COVID-19 vaccine. Generated by immunoSEQ multiplex PCR, the TCRdb table keeps only in-frame clones and is missing some. The data show 95,000 to 150,000 clones, less than 95% seen once. The sample was peripheral blood, taken on day 0 of MenACWY control vaccination. The receptors were gathered from an adult in good health.

CDR3 residues: CASRGELYTGELFF. The CDR3 region has the DNA TGTGCCAGCAGGGGGGAACTGTACACCGGGGAGCTGTTTTTT. The genes are TRBV7-6 and TRBJ2-2; either TRBD1 or TRBD2 may fit D (5 bases each). V lost 6 bases to trimming and J lost 3 bases, with 11 bases between them. The CDR3 is 14 amino acids. CDR1 and CDR2 from the germline V gene are SGHVS and FNYEAQ.

A few counts support this clone. The rearrangement uses TRBV18 and TRBJ1-2; the match to TRBD1 covers 8 bases. This CDR3 region has 16 residues. CDR1 and CDR2 from the germline V gene are KGHSH and LQKENI. The J segment lost 0 bases and the V segment lost 6 bases, leaving 9 bases of the junction unmatched. This CDR3 is CASSWDRLTSNYGYTF. The CDR3 nucleotides are TGTGCCAGCTCCTGGGACAGGCTAACCTCTAACTATGGCTACACCTTC.

V is TRBV5-1 and J is TRBJ1-1; no reliable D call. Germline V gene sequence: CDR1 SGHRS, CDR2 YFSETQ. The CDR3 length is 15 residues. Trimming took 5 bases from V and 0 from J, leaving 14 bases between them. The CDR3 sequence: CASRRERQMNTEAFF. In DNA form, the CDR3 reads TGCGCCAGCAGACGTGAGCGCCAGATGAACACTGAAGCTTTCTTT.

This chain connects TRBV7-2 to TRBJ2-5, with D unresolved. The germline gives CDR1 SGHTA, CDR2 FQGNSA. The V end lost 3 bases, the J end lost 1 base, and 9 bases lay between the germline ends. This CDR3 is 14 amino acids long. The CDR3 nucleotides are TGTGCCAGCAGCTTCATGGACGGCCAAGAGACCCAGTACTTC. It codes for CASSFMDGQETQYF.

This chain uses TRBV7-9 with TRBJ2-2, with 8 nucleotides matching TRBD1. Trimming at V came to 3 bases and at J to 1 base, leaving 13 bases not matched to a gene. Germline V gives CDR1 SEHNR, CDR2 FQNEAQ (reference sequence). This CDR3 is built from 19 residues. CDR3 sequence (DNA): TGTGCCAGCAGCTTCAGATTGGAAATTGGACAGGGGAACACCGGGGAGCTGTTTTTT. Amino acid sequence: CASSFRLEIGQGNTGELFF.

As DNA, the CDR3 is TGTGCCAGTAGCGAACCCGGGACAGGGGTTCGGCAGCCCCAGCATTTT. Residues: CASSEPGTGVRQPQHF. V and J are TRBV19 and TRBJ1-5; 10 positions agree with TRBD1. This CDR3 spans 16 amino acids. Germline V gene lookup returns CDR1 LNHDA and CDR2 SQIVND (reference sequence). J was trimmed by 7 bases and V by 6 bases; bases with no gene match: 12. Supplemented by reference TRBV19 and TRBJ1-5, the full variable domain reads DGGITQSPKYLFRKEGQNVTLSCEQNLNHDAMYWYRQDPGQGLRLIYYSQIVNDFQKGDIAEGYSVSREKKESFPLTVTSAQKNPTAFYLCASSEPGTGVRQPQHFGDGTRLSIL.

The rearrangement uses TRBV18 and TRBJ2-3; D remains ambiguous. Germline assignment: CDR1 KGHSH and CDR2 LQKENI. Trimming stripped 5 bases from V and 6 bases from J, with 6 bases between. This CDR3 contains 11 residues. The CDR3 DNA reads TGTGCCAGCTCAACATCCGATACGCAGTATTTT. It encodes CASSTSDTQYF.

This clone was seen once. The chain has TRBV28 and TRBJ2-5; D is perhaps TRBD1 or TRBD2 (5 bases each). Germline-derived CDR1 and CDR2 are MDHEN and SYDVKM. This CDR3 has 15 residues. Trimming left V 4 bases short and J 4 bases short, with 16 bases between. CDR3: CASSSQGTAAETQYF. The CDR3 DNA sequence: TGTGCCAGCAGTTCACAAGGGACGGCCGCAGAGACCCAGTACTTC.

The chain uses TRBV28 and TRBJ1-2; TRBD1 agrees at 9 bases. This CDR3 is 16 amino acids long. Trimming cost V 4 bases and J 1 base; bases outside gene matches: 7. The V gene's germline CDR1 is MDHEN and CDR2 SYDVKM. The CDR3, as DNA: TGTGCCAGCAGTTCGGGACAGGGAAACGTTAACTATGGCTACACCTTC. Translated: CASSSGQGNVNYGYTF.

V is TRBV6-2 or TRBV6-3 and J is TRBJ1-1; TRBD1 matches 7 bases. With V trimmed by 2 bases and J by 3 bases, 6 bases remained unmatched. The length of the CDR3 is 15 residues. Germline V gene lookup returns CDR1 MNHEY and CDR2 SVGEGT. CDR3 residues: CASSYDDRVDTEAFF. As DNA, the CDR3 is TGTGCCAGCAGTTACGACGACAGGGTTGACACTGAAGCTTTCTTT.

As concerns this clone: The junction differs from germline at one of its ends, possibly a read error. The chain combines TRBV4-1 with TRBJ2-3, with 11 bases that match TRBD2. The CDR3 consists of 16 residues. Germline V CDR1 and CDR2: MGHRA, YSYEKL. Here the CDR3 DNA reads TGCGTCAGCAGTAAAACTAGCGGGAGTCCAGCAGATACGCAGTATTTT. Protein: CVSSKTSGSPADTQYF.

V gene TRBV5-1 combines with J gene TRBJ2-3; D may be TRBD2 (6 bases). The germline V and J ends were trimmed by 0 bases and 3 bases, with 8 bases remaining between them. The CDR3 extends over 14 amino acids. The germline V gene encodes CDR1 SGHRS and CDR2 YFSETQ. The CDR3, as DNA: TGCGCCAGCAGCTTGGGGAGGGATACAGATACGCAGTATTTT. It translates to CASSLGRDTDTQYF.